A single T cell receptor (beta chain) is shown here with its context. Its recognized antigen is unknown. A read error may produce the germline difference seen at one junction end. RNA was isolated from bulk unsorted tissue, and RNA quality was assessed with a NanoDrop ND-1000 and an Agilent 2100. Normal lung samples were distant non-tumor tissue taken more than 3 cm from the tumor edge. Newly diagnosed lung cancer patients without prior chemotherapy who had been admitted for thoracic surgery in China between August and November 2014 were enrolled as donors. The study excluded patients who had received radiotherapy or chemotherapy before or who had another cancer at the same time. Pieces of surgical tissue measuring roughly 1-2.1 cm3 were kept in RNAlater solution and held at -80 degrees C until needed. The library came from multiplex PCR. The sequencing machine was an Illumina HiSeq 2500. TCRbeta libraries were constructed through three rounds of nested PCR with primers (Table S4) according to protocols adapted from ARM-PCR. Before sequencing, PCR products of 200-500 bp were excised from the gel and purified with the QIAquick gel extraction kit. The authors' analysis ran thus. Reads were cleaned using Trimmomatic, were merged into complete CDR3 sequences using FLASH, and were assigned to V(D)J germline segments using MiTCR. VDJtools was used to compute clonal diversity as the inverse Simpson's index. In-frame sequences without a premature stop codon were defined as productive reads. TCRdb applied fastp at Q25 and MiXCR to the public reads, then kept only in-frame beta chains. Rows with a matching CDR3 protein are joined into one entry that keeps the most common DNA and genes. The V and J calls reflect TCRdb's pipeline rather than the authors' work. This sample gives about 86,000 distinct CDR3 sequences in total; around 80% of them show up just once. The top ten clonotypes cover 21% of the sample.

The data belong to a study of tumor and adjacent non-tumor tissue in lung cancer listed by TCRdb under 2018. About the full investigation: The cohort included about eleven adenocarcinoma, 2 squamous cell carcinoma and 1 small cell lung cancer patients. Among the approximately 15 patients, ages ranged from about 31 to 85 years, some ten were men and 5 were women, and disease was TNM stage I to III. Sequencing generated a total of 125,075,908 productive TCRbeta reads, averaging around 4.2 million reads per sample. Using bulk TCRbeta repertoires from some 16 lung cancer patients, the study set lung tumor tissue side by side with matched distant non-tumor lung tissue. For each patient, one tumor sample and one normal lung sample were taken, giving approximately 29 paired specimens that underwent TCRbeta CDR3 sequencing. The study at large found these results: Neither the sequencing platform nor unique molecular identifiers are mentioned in the methods. With only roughly 15 patients in the cohort, the authors noted that larger samples and more detailed clinical data are needed. TCR diversity was significantly higher in younger patients, and higher tumor TCR diversity was associated with shorter overall and disease-free survival. The top 100 clones made up a significantly larger cumulative share of the repertoire in normal lung than in tumor tissue. Significantly higher TCR diversity (inverse Simpson) was observed in tumor tissue than in normal lung tissue (roughly 470 vs 170, P = 0.0075, Mann-Whitney U test). Peripheral blood was not sequenced, so blood TCRbeta repertoires were not examined in the lung cancer patients of the study.

From the cysteine through the phenylalanine, the CDR3 covers 16 amino acids. Just the 48-base CDR3 DNA is kept, in frame starting at base 1. CDR1 is given as SGHDT and CDR2 as YYEEEE, both from the germline V gene. Sequenced sample: distant non-tumor lung tissue. The receptor's source is a woman aged 45 to 65 with non-small cell lung cancer. The sequence is built from TRBV5-6 and TRBJ1-5, with 7 middle bases fitting TRBD1. The CDR3 corresponds to CASRLDRRGNNQPQHF. The nucleotides read TGTGCCAGCCGCTTGGACAGGAGAGGGAACAATCAGCCCCAGCATTTT. The full variable domain, completed from the reference TRBV5-6 and TRBJ1-5 proteins outside the CDR3, reads DAGVTQSPTHLIKTRGQQVTLRCSPKSGHDTVSWYQQALGQGPQFIFQYYEEEERQRGNFPDRFSGHQFPNYSSELNVNALLLGDSALYLCASRLDRRGNNQPQHFGDGTRLSIL.